The 16 T cell receptor beta chains listed next were all sequenced from one sample in a study of OX40 agonist ivuxolimab in advanced cancers. Libraries were prepared by immunoSEQ multiplex PCR; TCRdb keeps only in-frame clonotypes and omits some of them. The sample holds tens of thousands of clones, approximately 92% seen once. Material: CD4+ or CD8+ T cells sorted from blood, obtained in a trial of the OX40 agonist ivuxolimab. The origin of the receptors is an adult with an advanced solid tumor such as melanoma, head and neck, liver or kidney cancer.

The chain has TRBV5-1 and TRBJ2-1; 8 bases map to TRBD2. CDR3 size: 14 residues. V lost 4 bases to trimming and J lost 9 bases; unmatched junction nucleotides: 9. CDR1 and CDR2 from the germline V gene are SGHRS and YFSETQ. CDR3: CASSTRTSFGEQFF. The CDR3 DNA reads as TGCGCCAGCAGCACCAGGACTAGCTTCGGTGAGCAGTTCTTC.

This clone has a single count. This chain uses TRBV7-3 with TRBJ2-7, with D maybe TRBD2 (5 bases). Germline loops: CDR1 SGHTA, CDR2 FQGTGA. The CDR3 contains 13 residues. The germline V and J ends were trimmed by 2 bases and 2 bases, with 7 bases remaining between them. This chain's CDR3 is CASSLPSPYEQYF. The CDR3, as DNA: TGTGCCAGCAGCTTACCTAGCCCCTACGAGCAGTACTTC.

The V gene is TRBV2, the J gene TRBJ2-3; D assignment may be TRBD1 or TRBD2 (7 bases each). The CDR3 consists of 17 residues. Germline loops: CDR1 SNHLY, CDR2 FYNNEI. The V end lost 3 bases, the J end lost 4 bases, and 20 bases lay between the germline ends. In DNA form, the CDR3 reads TGTGCCAGCAGTGACACCAGGGGGGGGCTACCCCCAGATACGCAGTATTTT. Translating gives CASSDTRGGLPPDTQYF.

This clone is a singleton in its sample. This chain joins TRBV4-1 and TRBJ2-5; a possible D gene is TRBD2 (6 bases). Germline V gene data show CDR1 as MGHRA and CDR2 as YSYEKL. The CDR3 has 16 residues. V was trimmed by 1 base and J by 1 base, leaving 13 bases between them. CDR3 coding DNA: TGCGCCAGCAGCCAAGGGGCTGCGGGAATCCAAGAGACCCAGTACTTC. It codes for CASSQGAAGIQETQYF.

This clone was picked up a small number of times. The gene calls are TRBV6-5 and TRBJ1-1, with D possibly being TRBD1 (5 bases). V lost 0 bases, J lost 0 bases, and 5 bases lay in between. The CDR3 spans 14 residues. CDR1 MNHEY and CDR2 SVGAGI come from the germline V gene. The CDR3 reads CASSYSGLNTEAFF. Written as DNA, the CDR3 is TGTGCCAGCAGTTACTCGGGGCTGAACACTGAAGCTTTCTTT.

The gene calls are TRBV25-1 and TRBJ2-7; the D gene is possibly TRBD2 (7 bases). Trimming took 8 bases from V and 3 from J, leaving 17 bases between them. The CDR3 totals 14 residues. Germline V CDR1 and CDR2: MGHDK, SYGVNS. CDR3 DNA: TGTGCCAGCGGGGGGGGCGGGAGTAACTACGAGCAGTACTTC. It translates to CASGGGGSNYEQYF.

J is TRBJ2-2 and V is TRBV19; D is unclear. This CDR3 region has 15 residues. V gave up 1 base and J gave up 0 bases, with 6 bases separating them. Germline lookup yields CDR1 LNHDA and CDR2 SQIVND (reference sequence). The CDR3 sequence is CASSIGGSNTGELFF. The CDR3 DNA follows: TGTGCCAGTAGTATAGGGGGTTCGAACACCGGGGAGCTGTTTTTT.

The CDR3, as DNA: TGCGCCAGCAGCTTGGCCGCGCAAGAGACCCAGTACTTC. This sequence encodes CASSLAAQETQYF. The rearrangement joins TRBV5-1 to TRBJ2-5; D gene unclear. Germline loops: CDR1 SGHRS, CDR2 YFSETQ. This CDR3 is 13 amino acids long. Between the trimmed V and J ends, which lost 0 bases and 2 bases, there was a span of 5 bases. The variable domain in full, completed from reference TRBV5-1 and TRBJ2-5, reads KAGVTQTPRYLIKTRGQQVTLSCSPISGHRSVSWYQQTPGQGLQFLFEYFSETQRNKGNFPGRFSGRQFSNSRSEMNVSTLELGDSALYLCASSLAAQETQYFGPGTRLLVL.

CDR3 coding DNA: TGCGCCAGCAGCCCCCACGGAGATACGCAGTATTTT. This translates into CASSPHGDTQYF. The chain uses TRBV5-1 and TRBJ2-3; no clear D. Germline V lookup: CDR1 SGHRS, CDR2 YFSETQ. The V gene lost 4 bases and the J gene lost 5 bases, with 8 bases spanning the gap. The CDR3 consists of 12 residues.

V gene TRBV9 combines with J gene TRBJ2-1, with a tentative D call TRBD2 (7 bases). The CDR3 contains 14 residues. Germline V CDR1 and CDR2: SGDLS, YYNGEE. V was pared by 0 bases and J by 10 bases, with 14 bases between. This chain's CDR3 is CASSVGWEGTEQFF. DNA of the CDR3: TGTGCCAGCAGCGTAGGGTGGGAGGGGACAGAGCAGTTCTTC.

CDR3 in amino acids: CASSGRRSEQYF. In nucleotides, the CDR3 is TGTGCCAGCAGTGGTAGGAGGTCCGAGCAGTACTTC. V is TRBV25-1 and J is TRBJ2-7; weak D call: TRBD2 (5 bases). CDR1 is MGHDK and CDR2 is SYGVNS in the germline V gene. Trimming shortened V by 4 bases and J by 6 bases, and 10 bases separated the two germline ends. CDR3 length: 12 residues.

This clone showed up just a few times. The V gene is TRBV12-5, the J gene TRBJ2-1, with a tentative D call TRBD1 (5 bases). Germline V gene data show CDR1 as LGHNT and CDR2 as FRNRAP. V was cut by 0 bases and J by 7 bases, with 19 bases left in between. CDR3 size: 17 residues. In nucleotides, the CDR3 is TGTGCTAGTGGTTTGGTTATAAGGACACTCCGAGTTAATGAGCAGTTCTTC. Translation: CASGLVIRTLRVNEQFF. The full variable domain, with the rest looked up from reference TRBV12-5 and TRBJ2-1, is DARVTQTPRHKVTEMGQEVTMRCQPILGHNTVFWYRQTMMQGLELLAYFRNRAPLDDSGMPKDRFSAEMPDATLATLKIQPSEPRDSAVYFCASGLVIRTLRVNEQFFGPGTRLTVL.

The chain recombines TRBV4-2 with TRBJ2-3, with TRBD2 matching over 9 bases. V was clipped by 4 bases and J by 5 bases; unmatched bases: 7. The CDR3 is 15 residues long. The V gene's germline CDR1 is LGHNA and CDR2 YNFKEQ. DNA of the CDR3: TGTGCCAGCAGCCCCCGGACTAGCGTGGTAGATACGCAGTATTTT. This codes for CASSPRTSVVDTQYF.

The chain carries TRBV30 and TRBJ2-5, with 9 positions matching TRBD1. Germline CDR1 and CDR2: GTSNPN and SVGIG (reference sequence). The CDR3 runs to 13 residues. V was clipped by 8 bases and J by 3 bases; unmatched bases: 7. As DNA, the CDR3 is TGTGCCGGAACAGGGGGCGGTAAAGAGACCCAGTACTTC. This gives the protein CAGTGGGKETQYF. The full variable domain, completed using reference TRBV30 and TRBJ2-5, is SQTIHQWPATLVQPVGSPLSLECTVEGTSNPNLYWYRQAAGRGLQLLFYSVGIGQISSEVPQNLSASRPQDRQFILSSKKLLLSDSGFYLCAGTGGGKETQYFGPGTRLLVL.

The rearrangement uses TRBV19 and TRBJ2-1, with D tentatively TRBD2 (6 bases). V shed 9 bases and J shed 6 bases, with 21 bases lying between them. The CDR3 is 15 residues long. Germline V gene data show CDR1 as LNHDA and CDR2 as SQIVND (reference sequence). Written as DNA, the CDR3 is TGTGCCAGCACTCCCGGGACTGACTATTTCAATGAGCAGTTCTTC. Translation: CASTPGTDYFNEQFF.

The chain uses TRBV29-1 and TRBJ2-5; unclear D gene. CDR1 and CDR2 (germline): SQVTM, ANQGSEA. The CDR3 is 11 amino acids. V was trimmed by 7 bases and J by 5 bases, leaving 11 bases between them. CDR3 bases: TGCAGCGCTTCCGACTGGGAGACCCAGTACTTC. Translation: CSASDWETQYF.